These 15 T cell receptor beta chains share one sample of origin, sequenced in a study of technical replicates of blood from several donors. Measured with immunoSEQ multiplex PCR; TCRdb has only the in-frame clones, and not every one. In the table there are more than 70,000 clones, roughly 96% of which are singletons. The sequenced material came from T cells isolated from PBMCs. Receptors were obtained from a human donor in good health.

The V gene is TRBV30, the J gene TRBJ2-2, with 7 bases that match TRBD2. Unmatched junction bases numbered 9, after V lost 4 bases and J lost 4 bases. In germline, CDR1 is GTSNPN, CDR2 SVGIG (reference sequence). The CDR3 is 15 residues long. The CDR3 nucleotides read TGTGCCTGGAACCCCTTCGGGGGGAGCACCGGGGAGCTGTTTTTT. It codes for CAWNPFGGSTGELFF.

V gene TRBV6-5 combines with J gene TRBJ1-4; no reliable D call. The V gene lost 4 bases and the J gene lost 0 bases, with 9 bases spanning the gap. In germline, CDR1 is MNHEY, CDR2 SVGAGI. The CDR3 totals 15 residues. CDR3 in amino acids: CASSFQAATNEKLFF. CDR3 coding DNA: TGTGCCAGCAGTTTCCAGGCTGCAACTAATGAAAAACTGTTTTTT.

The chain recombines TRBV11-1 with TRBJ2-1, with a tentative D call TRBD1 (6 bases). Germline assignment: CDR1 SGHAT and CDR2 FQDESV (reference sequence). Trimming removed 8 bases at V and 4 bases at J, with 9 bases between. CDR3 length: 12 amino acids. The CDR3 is CASGGHYNEQFF. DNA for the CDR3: TGTGCCAGCGGGGGACATTACAATGAGCAGTTCTTC.

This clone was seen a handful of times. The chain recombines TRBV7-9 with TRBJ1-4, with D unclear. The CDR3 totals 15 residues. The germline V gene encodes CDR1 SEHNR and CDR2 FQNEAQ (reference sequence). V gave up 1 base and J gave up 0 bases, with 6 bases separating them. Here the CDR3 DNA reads TGTGCCAGCAGCTTAGGACTGGCAACTAATGAAAAACTGTTTTTT. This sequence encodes CASSLGLATNEKLFF.

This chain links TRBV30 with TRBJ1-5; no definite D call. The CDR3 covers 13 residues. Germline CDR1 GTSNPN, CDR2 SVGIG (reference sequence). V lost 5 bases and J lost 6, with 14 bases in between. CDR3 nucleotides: TGTGCCTGGGATCACGGGTTCGGTCAGCCCCAGCATTTT. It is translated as CAWDHGFGQPQHF.

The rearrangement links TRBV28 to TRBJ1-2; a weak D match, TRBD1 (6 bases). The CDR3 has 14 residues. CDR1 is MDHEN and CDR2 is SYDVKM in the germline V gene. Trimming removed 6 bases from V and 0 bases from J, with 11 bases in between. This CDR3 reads CASSQQGTNYGYTF. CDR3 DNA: TGTGCCAGCAGCCAACAGGGCACTAACTATGGCTACACCTTC.

The DNA of the CDR3 is TGTGCCAGCAGCTTAATCACCAGGGGCGAGCAGTACTTC. This sequence encodes CASSLITRGEQYF. V is TRBV11-2 and J is TRBJ2-7; maybe TRBD1 (6 bases). The CDR3 is 13 residues long. CDR1 SGHAT and CDR2 FQNNGV come from the germline V gene. V was shortened by 2 bases and J by 6 bases, with 11 bases between the two germline ends.

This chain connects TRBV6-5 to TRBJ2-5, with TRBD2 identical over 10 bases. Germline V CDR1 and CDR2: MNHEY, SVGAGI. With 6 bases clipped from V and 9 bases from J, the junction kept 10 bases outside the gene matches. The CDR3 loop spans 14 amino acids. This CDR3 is CASRPRLAGGAQYF. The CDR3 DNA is TGTGCCAGCAGGCCCCGACTAGCGGGTGGGGCCCAGTACTTC.

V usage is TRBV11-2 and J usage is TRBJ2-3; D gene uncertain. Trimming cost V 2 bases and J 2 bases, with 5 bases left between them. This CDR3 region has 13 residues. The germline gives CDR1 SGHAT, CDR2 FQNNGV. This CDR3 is CASSLSTTDTQYF. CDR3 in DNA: TGTGCCAGCAGCTTATCTACCACAGATACGCAGTATTTT. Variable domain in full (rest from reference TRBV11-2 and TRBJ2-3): EAGVAQSPRYKIIEKRQSVAFWCNPISGHATLYWYQQILGQGPKLLIQFQNNGVVDDSQLPKDRFSAERLKGVDSTLKIQPAKLEDSAVYLCASSLSTTDTQYFGPGTRLTVL.

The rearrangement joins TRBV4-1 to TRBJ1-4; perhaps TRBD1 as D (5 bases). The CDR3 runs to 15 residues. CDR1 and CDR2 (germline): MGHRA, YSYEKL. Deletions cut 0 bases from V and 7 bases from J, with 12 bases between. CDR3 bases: TGCGCCAGCAGCCAAGAAGGGTGGGGGGGTGAAAAACTGTTTTTT. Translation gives CASSQEGWGGEKLFF.

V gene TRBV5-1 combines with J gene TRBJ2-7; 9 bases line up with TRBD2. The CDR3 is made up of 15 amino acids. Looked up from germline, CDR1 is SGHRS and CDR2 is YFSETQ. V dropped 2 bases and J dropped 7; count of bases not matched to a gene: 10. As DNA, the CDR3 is TGCGCCAGCAGCTTTAGCGGGAGTCTGAGGTTGGAGCAGTACTTC. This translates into CASSFSGSLRLEQYF.

CDR3 loop: CASSQEQGQGTYEQYF. CDR3 DNA sequence: TGTGCCAGCAGCCAAGAGCAGGGACAGGGGACCTACGAGCAGTACTTC. The V and J genes are TRBV6-6 and TRBJ2-7; TRBD1 aligns across 10 bases. There are 16 residues in the CDR3. From germline, CDR1 is MNHNY and CDR2 SVGAGI (reference sequence). V dropped 6 bases and J dropped 2; count of bases not matched to a gene: 10.

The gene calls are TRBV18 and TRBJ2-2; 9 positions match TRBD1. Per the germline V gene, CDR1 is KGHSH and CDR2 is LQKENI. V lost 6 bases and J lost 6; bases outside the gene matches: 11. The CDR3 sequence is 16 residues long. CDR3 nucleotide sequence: TGTGCCAGCTCTCCCCGACAGGGGGGCGAAGCCGGGGAGCTGTTTTTT. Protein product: CASSPRQGGEAGELFF.

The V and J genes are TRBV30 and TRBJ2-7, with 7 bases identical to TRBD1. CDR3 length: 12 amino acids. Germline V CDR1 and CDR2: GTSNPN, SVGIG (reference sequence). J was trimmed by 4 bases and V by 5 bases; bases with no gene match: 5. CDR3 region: CAWSKTGYEQYF. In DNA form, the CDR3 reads TGTGCCTGGTCTAAGACAGGGTACGAGCAGTACTTC.

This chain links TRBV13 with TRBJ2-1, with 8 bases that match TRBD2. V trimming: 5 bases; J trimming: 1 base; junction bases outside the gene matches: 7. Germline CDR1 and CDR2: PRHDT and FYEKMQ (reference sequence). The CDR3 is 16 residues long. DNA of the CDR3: TGTGCCAGCAGCCGGGGGGGGATCAGGTCCTACAATGAGCAGTTCTTC. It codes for CASSRGGIRSYNEQFF.